One and the same sample provided the 21 T cell receptor beta chains below, sequenced in a study of T cell changes during pregnancy in multiple sclerosis. This table comes from immunoSEQ multiplex PCR, and its TCRdb copy is limited to in-frame clones, with some not included. The sample carries fewer than 40,000 clones, around 90% recorded once. This specimen consisted of CD4+ T cells from peripheral blood mononuclear cells, obtained after pregnancy. The receptors originated from a female donor in good health, enrolled as a control in a pregnancy study.

The CDR3 reads CASSPNYAKDRGRTEAFF. As DNA, the CDR3 is TGTGCCAGCAGTCCCAATTATGCCAAGGACAGGGGGCGGACTGAAGCTTTCTTT. This sequence joins TRBV27 and TRBJ1-1; the match to TRBD1 covers 11 bases. Germline V gene sequence: CDR1 MNHEY, CDR2 SMNVEV (reference sequence). V was clipped by 5 bases and J by 5 bases; unmatched bases: 16. The CDR3 consists of 18 residues.

V and J are TRBV5-1 and TRBJ1-5; D uncertain. In germline, CDR1 is SGHRS, CDR2 YFSETQ. The CDR3 consists of 14 residues. The V end was cut by 5 bases, the J end by 0 bases, with 9 bases between. CDR3 loop: CASRPGYSNQPQHF. CDR3 DNA: TGCGCCAGCAGGCCCGGTTATAGCAATCAGCCCCAGCATTTT.

The CDR3 sequence is CASSSGSSYNEQFF. The CDR3 DNA reads as TGTGCCAGCAGCTCCGGGAGCTCCTACAATGAGCAGTTCTTC. This chain links TRBV5-6 with TRBJ2-1; D is perhaps TRBD2 (6 bases). Germline V gene sequence: CDR1 SGHDT, CDR2 YYEEEE. There are 14 residues in the CDR3. V was pared by 3 bases and J by 0 bases, with 7 bases between.

This clone appeared a single time. The rearrangement links TRBV7-9 to TRBJ1-2; D remains unclear. V shed 5 bases and J shed 8 bases, with 9 bases lying between them. From germline, CDR1 is SEHNR and CDR2 FQNEAQ (reference sequence). This CDR3 has 11 amino acids. DNA for the CDR3: TGTGCCAGCAGCGAAGCGGAAGGCTACACCTTC. It specifies CASSEAEGYTF.

The genes are TRBV11-3 and TRBJ2-7, with 7 bases fitting TRBD1. The V and J ends lost 5 bases and 2 bases, in that order; junction bases with no gene match: 6. The germline gives CDR1 SGHNT, CDR2 YENEEA. The CDR3 contains 14 residues. The CDR3 protein is CASSPGDSPYEQYF. DNA of the CDR3: TGTGCCAGCAGCCCCGGGGACAGTCCCTACGAGCAGTACTTC.

This chain connects TRBV5-4 to TRBJ2-1; 10 bases line up with TRBD2. There are 15 residues in the CDR3. The V gene's germline CDR1 is SGHNT and CDR2 YYREEE (reference sequence). Losses at the gene ends were 4 bases for V and 3 bases for J; bases not matched to a gene: 4. CDR3 nucleotide sequence: TGTGCCAGCAGCAAAATAGCGGGAGGCTACAATGAGCAGTTCTTC. Translation: CASSKIAGGYNEQFF. The entire variable domain, with the rest obtained from reference TRBV5-4 and TRBJ2-1, is as follows: ETGVTQSPTHLIKTRGQQVTLRCSSQSGHNTVSWYQQALGQGPQFIFQYYREEENGRGNFPPRFSGLQFPNYSSELNVNALELDDSALYLCASSKIAGGYNEQFFGPGTRLTVL.

This clone was counted a few times. The genes are TRBV25-1 and TRBJ1-1, with D possibly being TRBD1 (5 bases). V was clipped by 3 bases and J by 0 bases, with 8 bases between them. Per the germline V gene, CDR1 is MGHDK and CDR2 is SYGVNS. The CDR3 sequence is 14 residues long. CDR3 bases: TGTGCCAGCAGTGACGGGACTGTGAACACTGAAGCTTTCTTT. Encoded protein: CASSDGTVNTEAFF.

The table lists this clone with a count of one. The chain recombines TRBV5-1 with TRBJ2-7; D unclear. Germline V gene sequence: CDR1 SGHRS, CDR2 YFSETQ. V lost 0 bases and J 6 bases, leaving 10 bases between the germline ends. The CDR3 has 13 amino acids. The CDR3 sequence is CASSLDLVGEQYF. DNA for the CDR3: TGCGCCAGCAGCTTGGATCTAGTTGGCGAGCAGTACTTC.

The chain uses TRBV30 and TRBJ2-1; TRBD2 matches at 9 bases. Germline V CDR1 and CDR2: GTSNPN, SVGIG (reference sequence). Trimming cost V 0 bases and J 9 bases; bases outside gene matches: 9. CDR3 length: 15 amino acids. The CDR3 region is CAWSVFSGRRGEQFF. For the CDR3, the DNA is TGTGCCTGGAGTGTATTTAGCGGGAGAAGAGGTGAGCAGTTCTTC.

This chain joins TRBV11-2 and TRBJ1-1; D may be TRBD1 (6 bases). This CDR3 contains 15 residues. V gave up 2 bases and J gave up 6 bases, with 16 bases separating them. Looked up from germline, CDR1 is SGHAT and CDR2 is FQNNGV. In DNA form, the CDR3 reads TGTGCCAGCAGCTTACGGGGCAGGGGAGACTCTGAAGCTTTCTTT. Amino acids: CASSLRGRGDSEAFF.

The count of this clone is one. This chain links TRBV6-5 with TRBJ1-2; 7 bases map to TRBD1. The CDR3 has 16 amino acids. The V gene's germline CDR1 is MNHEY and CDR2 SVGAGI. V was pared by 0 bases and J by 3 bases, with 7 bases of the junction left unmatched. CDR3: CASSYSKSGGDYGYTF. In DNA, the CDR3 is TGTGCCAGCAGTTACTCGAAGTCAGGGGGTGACTATGGCTACACCTTC.

CDR3 sequence (DNA): TGTGCCAGCAGCAAAGCGGGGGGTCCTGGTGGCTACACCTTC. It is translated as CASSKAGGPGGYTF. The V call is TRBV21-1, the J call TRBJ1-2. TRBV21-1 is reported as a pseudogene. CDR3 length: 14 amino acids.

V is TRBV5-6 and J is TRBJ2-3, with 8 bases lining up with TRBD2. The V segment lost 3 bases and the J segment 6 bases; nucleotides outside the gene matches: 12. Germline V gene sequence: CDR1 SGHDT, CDR2 YYEEEE. This CDR3 contains 16 residues. Written as DNA, the CDR3 is TGTGCCAGCAGCTGGGGGGTTGCGGGAGGTGGTGATACGCAGTATTTT. Translating it yields CASSWGVAGGGDTQYF.

This chain joins TRBV7-2 and TRBJ1-1; TRBD1 is a possible D gene (6 bases). Trimming shortened V by 5 bases and J by 7 bases, and 20 bases separated the two germline ends. The CDR3 extends over 15 amino acids. The germline gives CDR1 SGHTA, CDR2 FQGNSA. In DNA form, the CDR3 reads TGTGCCAGCAGCGGGGGGGCTGGGGCTACGAGTGAAGCTTTCTTT. The encoded protein is CASSGGAGATSEAFF.

This sequence joins TRBV19 and TRBJ2-5, with 10 bases fitting TRBD1. Looked up from germline, CDR1 is LNHDA and CDR2 is SQIVND (reference sequence). With 9 bases clipped from V and 5 bases from J, the junction kept 6 bases outside the gene matches. The CDR3 runs to 13 residues. The CDR3 nucleotides read TGTGCCAGCTCCCCGGACAGGGGGGAGACCCAGTACTTC. Its protein is CASSPDRGETQYF.

The CDR3 DNA reads TGTGCCAGCAGGGATGGACTTAACTATGGCTACACCTTC. The encoded protein is CASRDGLNYGYTF. This sequence joins TRBV5-6 and TRBJ1-2; no firm D call. This CDR3 comprises 13 residues. Germline assignment: CDR1 SGHDT and CDR2 YYEEEE. V lost 5 bases to trimming and J lost 1 base, with 9 bases between them. Looking up the rest from reference TRBV5-6 and TRBJ1-2 gives the full variable domain: DAGVTQSPTHLIKTRGQQVTLRCSPKSGHDTVSWYQQALGQGPQFIFQYYEEEERQRGNFPDRFSGHQFPNYSSELNVNALLLGDSALYLCASRDGLNYGYTFGSGTRLTVV.

This clone was recorded only once. This rearrangement joins TRBV12-5 to TRBJ2-7; D perhaps matches TRBD2 (6 bases). This CDR3 region has 14 residues. Trimming pared 6 bases from V and 9 bases from J, leaving 21 bases between. CDR1 LGHNT and CDR2 FRNRAP come from the germline V gene. The chain's CDR3 is CASGAAGSRTGQYF. In DNA, the CDR3 is TGTGCTAGTGGCGCGGCGGGATCAAGGACTGGGCAGTACTTC.

The CDR3: CASSSRLNADTQYF. In DNA form, the CDR3 reads TGTGCCAGCAGCTCAAGACTAAACGCAGATACGCAGTATTTT. The chain is built from TRBV11-2 and TRBJ2-3; weak D call: TRBD2 (5 bases). The CDR3 length is 14 residues. The germline V gene has CDR1 SGHAT and CDR2 FQNNGV. V lost 4 bases and J lost 4, with 12 bases in between. Full variable domain (missing parts from reference TRBV11-2 and TRBJ2-3): EAGVAQSPRYKIIEKRQSVAFWCNPISGHATLYWYQQILGQGPKLLIQFQNNGVVDDSQLPKDRFSAERLKGVDSTLKIQPAKLEDSAVYLCASSSRLNADTQYFGPGTRLTVL.

The chain joins TRBV7-2 to TRBJ2-7, with a tentative D call TRBD2 (5 bases). The CDR3 extends over 14 amino acids. V lost 5 bases to trimming and J lost 3 bases, with 14 bases between them. Germline CDR1 SGHTA, CDR2 FQGNSA. The CDR3, as DNA: TGTGCCAGCAGCCAACAGAGGGCTCACTACGAGCAGTACTTC. Its protein is CASSQQRAHYEQYF. Using reference TRBV7-2 and TRBJ2-7 for the parts outside the CDR3, the full variable domain is GAGVSQSPSNKVTEKGKDVELRCDPISGHTALYWYRQSLGQGLEFLIYFQGNSAPDKSGLPSDRFSAERTGGSVSTLTIQRTQQEDSAVYLCASSQQRAHYEQYFGPGTRLTVT.

This clone was counted once. The chain has TRBV30 and TRBJ1-6; a weak D match, TRBD1 (6 bases). CDR1 and CDR2 (germline): GTSNPN, SVGIG (reference sequence). Trimming cost V 7 bases and J 2 bases, with 18 bases left between them. CDR3 length: 16 residues. CDR3 coding DNA: TGTGCCTTCAACCGGGCGGGGGGCACCTATAATTCACCCCTCCACTTT. This encodes CAFNRAGGTYNSPLHF.

This rearrangement joins TRBV27 to TRBJ2-7; a possible D gene is TRBD1 (6 bases). V was clipped by 6 bases and J by 6 bases, with 18 bases between them. CDR1 MNHEY and CDR2 SMNVEV come from the germline V gene (reference sequence). The CDR3 contains 14 residues. CDR3 sequence reads: CASRLKLVGAEQYF. CDR3 nucleotide sequence: TGTGCCAGCAGACTTAAGCTAGTGGGGGCCGAGCAGTACTTC.